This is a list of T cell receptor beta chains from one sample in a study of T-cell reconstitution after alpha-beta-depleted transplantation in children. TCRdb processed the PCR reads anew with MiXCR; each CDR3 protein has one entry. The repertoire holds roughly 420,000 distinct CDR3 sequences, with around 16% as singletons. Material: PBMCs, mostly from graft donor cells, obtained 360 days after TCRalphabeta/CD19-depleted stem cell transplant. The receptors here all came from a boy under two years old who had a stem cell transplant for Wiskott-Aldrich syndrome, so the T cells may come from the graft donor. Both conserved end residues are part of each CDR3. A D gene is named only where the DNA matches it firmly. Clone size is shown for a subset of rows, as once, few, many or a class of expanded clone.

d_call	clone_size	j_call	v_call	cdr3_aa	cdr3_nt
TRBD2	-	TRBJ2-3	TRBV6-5	CASSYSRLAGGTQYF	TGTGCCAGCAGTTACTCGAGACTAGCGGGAGGAACGCAGTATTTT
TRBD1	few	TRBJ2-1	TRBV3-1	CASSQGQGAYYNEQFF	TGTGCCAGCAGCCAAGGGCAGGGGGCCTACTACAATGAGCAGTTCTTC
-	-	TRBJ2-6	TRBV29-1	CSVEDRAPERSGANVLTF	TGCAGCGTTGAAGATCGCGCCCCCGAGCGCTCTGGGGCCAACGTCCTGACTTTC
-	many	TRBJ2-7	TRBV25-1	CASSRGSSYEQYF	TGTGCCAGCAGTCGTGGCTCATCCTACGAGCAGTACTTC
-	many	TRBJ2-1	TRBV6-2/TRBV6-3	CASSISWGEQFF	TGTGCCAGCAGCATCTCCTGGGGTGAGCAGTTCTTC
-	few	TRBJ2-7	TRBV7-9	CASSFGVPSYEQYF	TGTGCCAGCAGCTTCGGGGTACCCTCCTACGAGCAGTACTTC
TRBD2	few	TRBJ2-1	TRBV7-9	CASSLSGLGENEQFF	TGTGCCAGCAGCTTATCGGGACTAGGTGAGAATGAGCAGTTCTTC
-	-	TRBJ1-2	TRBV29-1	CSVDDRRANYGYTF	TGCAGCGTTGACGACAGGAGAGCTAACTATGGCTACACCTTC
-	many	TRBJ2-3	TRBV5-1	CASSLDSPTDTQYF	TGCGCCAGCAGCTTGGACAGCCCCACAGATACGCAGTATTTT
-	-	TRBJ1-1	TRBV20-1	CSARDRIENTEAFF	TGCAGTGCTAGGGACAGAATTGAGAACACTGAAGCTTTCTTT
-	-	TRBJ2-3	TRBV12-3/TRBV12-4	CASSLGVTRYF	TGTGCCAGCAGTTTGGGCGTCACACGGTATTTT
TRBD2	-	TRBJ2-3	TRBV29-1	CSVDTSGTDTQYF	TGCAGCGTTGACACTAGCGGCACAGATACGCAGTATTTT
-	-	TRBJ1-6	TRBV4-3	CASSQDGRLSPLHF	TGCGCCAGCAGCCAAGATGGGCGACTTTCACCCCTCCACTTT
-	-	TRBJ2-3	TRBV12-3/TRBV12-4	CASSFRRVGRDTQYF	TGTGCCAGCAGTTTCCGCAGGGTCGGGCGGGATACGCAGTATTTT
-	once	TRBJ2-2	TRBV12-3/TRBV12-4	CASSLVGHPTGELFF	TGTGCCAGCAGTTTAGTTGGACACCCGACCGGGGAGCTGTTTTTT
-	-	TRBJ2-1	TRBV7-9	CASTPLRWGNEQFF	TGTGCCAGCACCCCTCTGCGATGGGGGAATGAGCAGTTCTTC
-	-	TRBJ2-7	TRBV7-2	CASSLEGRLSSYEQYF	TGTGCCAGCAGCTTAGAGGGCAGGTTGAGCTCCTACGAGCAGTACTTC
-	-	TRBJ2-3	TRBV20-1	CSAREGGKATDTQYF	TGCAGTGCTAGAGAAGGGGGGAAGGCCACAGATACGCAGTATTTT
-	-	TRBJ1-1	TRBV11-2	CASSLGRVMNTEAFF	TGTGCCAGCAGCTTGGGGAGAGTCATGAACACTGAAGCTTTCTTT
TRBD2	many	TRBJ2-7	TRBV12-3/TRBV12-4	CASSQRTSGSGEQYF	TGTGCCAGCAGTCAAAGGACTAGCGGGAGTGGCGAGCAGTACTTC
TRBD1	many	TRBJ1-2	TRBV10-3	CAIQKGTGGADYGYTF	TGTGCCATCCAAAAAGGGACAGGGGGCGCAGACTATGGCTACACCTTC
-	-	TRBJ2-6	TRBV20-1	CSARRGLAPSGANVLTF	TGCAGTGCTAGGAGGGGACTTGCTCCTTCTGGGGCCAACGTCCTGACTTTC
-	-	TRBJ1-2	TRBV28	CASSSPRVFNYGYTF	TGTGCCAGCAGTTCCCCTCGGGTTTTTAACTATGGCTACACCTTC
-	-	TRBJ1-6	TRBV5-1	CASSLTPSSYNSPLHF	TGCGCCAGCAGCTTGACGCCAAGCTCCTATAATTCACCCCTCCACTTT
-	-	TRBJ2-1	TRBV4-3	CASSQEDGVGEQFF	TGCGCCAGCAGCCAAGAAGACGGGGTGGGGGAGCAGTTCTTC
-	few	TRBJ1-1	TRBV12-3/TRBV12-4	CASSLDTSDTEAFF	TGTGCCAGCAGTTTAGACACATCGGACACTGAAGCTTTCTTT
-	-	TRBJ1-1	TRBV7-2	CASSLFGPDLTAEAFF	TGTGCCAGCAGCCTTTTCGGCCCCGATCTCACGGCTGAAGCTTTCTTT
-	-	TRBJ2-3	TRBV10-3	CAISEGQRQTDTQYF	TGTGCCATCAGTGAGGGACAGAGACAAACAGATACGCAGTATTTT
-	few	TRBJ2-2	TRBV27	CASSFGAGQMNTGELFF	TGTGCCAGCAGTTTTGGGGCCGGCCAAATGAACACCGGGGAGCTGTTTTTT
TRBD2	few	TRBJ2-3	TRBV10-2	CASRVSGGAADTQYF	TGCGCCAGCAGGGTTAGCGGGGGGGCCGCAGATACGCAGTATTTT
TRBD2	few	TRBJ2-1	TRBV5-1	CASALAGDSYNEQFF	TGCGCCAGCGCGCTAGCGGGGGACTCCTACAATGAGCAGTTCTTC
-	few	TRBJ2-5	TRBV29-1	CSVGRVGNSETQYF	TGCAGCGTTGGTAGGGTCGGCAATTCGGAGACCCAGTACTTC
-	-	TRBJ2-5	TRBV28	CASSLISPRETQYF	TGTGCCAGCAGTTTGATTTCTCCCCGGGAGACCCAGTACTTC
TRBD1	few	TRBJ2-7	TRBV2	CASSEGQVYEQYF	TGTGCCAGCAGTGAGGGACAGGTCTACGAGCAGTACTTC
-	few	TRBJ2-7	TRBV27	CASSYGLTGTYEQYF	TGTGCCAGCAGTTATGGCCTGACAGGAACCTACGAGCAGTACTTC
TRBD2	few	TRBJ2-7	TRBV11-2	CASTLGREGHSEQYF	TGTGCCAGCACCCTGGGGCGGGAGGGCCACAGCGAGCAGTACTTC
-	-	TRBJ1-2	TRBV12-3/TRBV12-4	CASSPVAGGYGYTF	TGTGCCAGCAGTCCCGTGGCAGGCGGGTATGGCTACACCTTC
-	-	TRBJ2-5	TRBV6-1	CASRKLAGQETQYF	TGTGCCAGCAGAAAACTAGCAGGCCAAGAGACCCAGTACTTC
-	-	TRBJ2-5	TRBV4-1	CASSQVAGETQYF	TGCGCCAGCAGCCAAGTGGCCGGGGAGACCCAGTACTTC
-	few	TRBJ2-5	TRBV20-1	CSVRPVETQYF	TGCAGTGTTCGGCCTGTGGAGACCCAGTACTTC
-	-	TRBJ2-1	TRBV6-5	CASSYTRTSESGPYNEQFF	TGTGCCAGCAGTTACACGAGGACGTCGGAGTCGGGACCCTACAATGAGCAGTTCTTC
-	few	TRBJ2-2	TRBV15	CATSRDFAGELFF	TGTGCCACCAGCAGAGATTTCGCCGGGGAGCTGTTTTTT
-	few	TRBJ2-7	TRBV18	CASSPWQRGSYEQYF	TGTGCCAGCTCACCATGGCAGAGAGGCTCCTACGAGCAGTACTTC
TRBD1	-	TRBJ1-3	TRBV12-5	CASGSLDRGTGNTIYF	TGTGCTAGTGGTTCGCTGGACAGGGGGACTGGAAACACCATATATTTT
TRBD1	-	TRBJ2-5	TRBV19	CASGTGGPQETQYF	TGTGCCTCCGGGACAGGGGGGCCCCAAGAGACCCAGTACTTC
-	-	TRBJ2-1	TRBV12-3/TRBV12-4	CASTWGGPDNEQFF	TGTGCCAGCACGTGGGGGGGCCCAGACAATGAGCAGTTCTTC
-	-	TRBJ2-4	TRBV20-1	CSAAGLLAKNIQYF	TGCAGTGCCGCCGGTCTTCTAGCCAAAAACATTCAGTACTTC
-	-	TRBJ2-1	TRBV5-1	CASSLDLSTYNEQFF	TGCGCCAGCAGCTTGGACCTAAGCACCTACAATGAGCAGTTCTTC
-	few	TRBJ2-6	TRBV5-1	CASSTGHSGANVLTF	TGCGCCAGCAGCACGGGACACTCTGGGGCCAACGTCCTGACTTTC
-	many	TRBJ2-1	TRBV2	CASGWVSYNEQFF	TGTGCCAGCGGGTGGGTTTCCTACAATGAGCAGTTCTTC